Below, 22 T cell receptor beta chains from the same sample are listed, as sequenced in a study of cytomegalovirus exposure and HLA in healthy donors. The PCR made use of 60 Vbeta and 13 Jbeta primers. Repertoires were generated with immunoSEQ multiplex PCR, while TCRdb's copy carries only in-frame clones and drops some. The sample has around 160,000 clones; around 78% are singletons. Material: PBMCs. These receptors all stem from a man aged 35 to 55 in good health and CMV-seropositive.

The J gene is TRBJ2-1, the V gene TRBV7-8, with TRBD2 matching 12 bases. Germline CDR1 SGHVS, CDR2 FQNEAQ. V lost 1 base, J lost 5 bases, and 0 bases stayed unmatched. The CDR3 loop spans 15 amino acids. The CDR3 DNA is TGTGCCAGCAGCTTAGGGACTAGCGGGAACAATGAGCAGTTCTTC. Protein: CASSLGTSGNNEQFF.

This clone was seen only a few times. The rearrangement links TRBV7-2 to TRBJ2-7, with a possible D match to TRBD1 (5 bases). CDR1 and CDR2 from the germline V gene are SGHTA and FQGNSA. CDR3 size: 17 residues. Trimming pared 0 bases from V and 4 bases from J, leaving 19 bases between. Here the CDR3 DNA reads TGTGCCAGCAGCTTAGCGGAGCCAGGGCGCTACCTTTACGAGCAGTACTTC. It specifies CASSLAEPGRYLYEQYF.

The chain combines TRBV27 with TRBJ2-5, with 8 bases identical to TRBD1. The end of the DNA is better explained by TRBJ2-7, so the J call may be wrong. CDR1 and CDR2 (germline): MNHEY, SMNVEV (reference sequence). The CDR3 contains 15 residues. The CDR3 reads CASRGRGQATYEQYF. CDR3 bases: TGTGCCAGCAGGGGACGGGGACAGGCCACCTACGAGCAGTACTTC.

The V and J genes are TRBV28 and TRBJ2-7; 8 positions agree with TRBD1. V lost 7 bases to trimming and J lost 0 bases; unmatched junction nucleotides: 8. The CDR3 contains 15 residues. CDR1 is MDHEN and CDR2 is SYDVKM in the germline V gene. In DNA, the CDR3 is TGTGCCAGCAATTCTCCAGGGGGCAGCTCCTACGAGCAGTACTTC. As protein: CASNSPGGSSYEQYF.

This clone appeared a few times. The V call is TRBV5-1, the J call TRBJ1-5, with 10 bases that match TRBD1. The V gene end was trimmed by 4 bases and the J gene end by 3 bases; junction bases not matched to a gene: 4. The CDR3 loop spans 15 amino acids. Germline loops: CDR1 SGHRS, CDR2 YFSETQ. This chain's CDR3 is CASSPGTGVNQPQHF. As DNA, the CDR3 is TGCGCCAGCAGCCCCGGGACAGGGGTCAATCAGCCCCAGCATTTT.

This clone was seen a few times. The chain has TRBV5-1 and TRBJ2-1; D is perhaps TRBD1 (5 bases). The CDR3 spans 16 residues. Germline CDR1 is SGHRS and CDR2 is YFSETQ. Trimming removed 0 bases from V and 5 bases from J, with 15 bases in between. The CDR3 region has the DNA TGCGCCAGCAGCTTGGTAGGTCAGGGTCTCCACAATGAGCAGTTCTTC. Translated: CASSLVGQGLHNEQFF. The full variable domain, rest sourced from reference TRBV5-1 and TRBJ2-1, is KAGVTQTPRYLIKTRGQQVTLSCSPISGHRSVSWYQQTPGQGLQFLFEYFSETQRNKGNFPGRFSGRQFSNSRSEMNVSTLELGDSALYLCASSLVGQGLHNEQFFGPGTRLTVL.

The chain uses TRBV7-2 and TRBJ1-2; D gene ambiguous. The CDR3 runs 14 residues. Per the germline V gene, CDR1 is SGHTA and CDR2 is FQGNSA. V lost 4 bases and J lost 4, with 13 bases in between. The CDR3, as DNA: TGTGCCAGCAGCTACGTGGCGGAAATCTATGGCTACACCTTC. This codes for CASSYVAEIYGYTF. The variable domain in full, completed from reference TRBV7-2 and TRBJ1-2, reads GAGVSQSPSNKVTEKGKDVELRCDPISGHTALYWYRQSLGQGLEFLIYFQGNSAPDKSGLPSDRFSAERTGGSVSTLTIQRTQQEDSAVYLCASSYVAEIYGYTFGSGTRLTVV.

The chain employs TRBV18 and TRBJ1-1; D not certain. Germline CDR1 KGHSH, CDR2 LQKENI. The CDR3 length is 12 residues. The V and J ends lost 5 bases and 1 base respectively, with 5 bases between them. The CDR3 DNA is TGTGCCAGCTCAGGCAGGAACACTGAAGCTTTCTTT. Its protein is CASSGRNTEAFF. The full variable domain, its missing parts supplied by reference TRBV18 and TRBJ1-1, is NAGVMQNPRHLVRRRGQEARLRCSPMKGHSHVYWYRQLPEEGLKFMVYLQKENIIDESGMPKERFSAEFPKEGPSILRIQQVVRGDSAAYFCASSGRNTEAFFGQGTRLTVV.

This clone was seen a few times. The chain carries TRBV28 and TRBJ2-3, with 8 bases identical to TRBD2. CDR3 length: 15 amino acids. The J segment lost 0 bases and the V segment lost 5 bases, leaving 4 bases of the junction unmatched. Germline V gene data show CDR1 as MDHEN and CDR2 as SYDVKM. CDR3 in DNA: TGTGCCAGCAGTGATAGCGGGACCAGCACAGATACGCAGTATTTT. It translates to CASSDSGTSTDTQYF.

This clone was counted a few times. The V call is TRBV27, the J call TRBJ1-1, with D perhaps matching TRBD1 (5 bases). This CDR3 spans 16 amino acids. CDR1 MNHEY and CDR2 SMNVEV come from the germline V gene (reference sequence). Trimming left V 7 bases short and J 4 bases short, with 22 bases between. The CDR3 DNA sequence: TGTGCCAGCACCCCGTATTGGGGGGGGGAGGTCACTGAAGCTTTCTTT. This codes for CASTPYWGGEVTEAFF.

The chain is built from TRBV5-6 and TRBJ2-1; unclear D gene. The CDR3 extends over 15 amino acids. V lost 0 bases to trimming and J lost 4 bases, with 11 bases between them. CDR1 and CDR2 from the germline V gene are SGHDT and YYEEEE. Here the CDR3 reads CASSLGISTYNEQFF. CDR3 in DNA: TGTGCCAGCAGCTTGGGCATAAGTACTTACAATGAGCAGTTCTTC.

The chain combines TRBV2 with TRBJ2-2; D may be TRBD2 (7 bases). Germline V gene data show CDR1 as SNHLY and CDR2 as FYNNEI. The CDR3 spans 16 residues. Trimming left V 1 base short and J 6 bases short, with 15 bases between. The CDR3 is CASSEVGGRPPGELFF. Written as DNA, the CDR3 is TGTGCCAGCAGTGAAGTGGGGGGGCGACCGCCCGGGGAGCTGTTTTTT. The full variable domain, rest sourced from reference TRBV2 and TRBJ2-2, is EPEVTQTPSHQVTQMGQEVILRCVPISNHLYFYWYRQILGQKVEFLVSFYNNEISEKSEIFDDQFSVERPDGSNFTLKIRSTKLEDSAMYFCASSEVGGRPPGELFFGEGSRLTVL.

The V and J genes are TRBV12-2 and TRBJ2-3; the D call of TRBD2 is as the table states it, not checked on the DNA. TRBV12-2 is recorded as a pseudogene. The CDR3 loop spans 17 amino acids. The CDR3 sequence: CASRLGLAGGYTDTQYF. The CDR3 region has the DNA TGTGCAAGTCGCTTAGGTTTGGCGGGAGGCTACACAGATACGCAGTATTTT.

V usage is TRBV6-5 and J usage is TRBJ2-7; 7 bases match TRBD1. This CDR3 spans 15 amino acids. CDR1 and CDR2 (germline): MNHEY, SVGAGI. V was pared by 0 bases and J by 3 bases, with 5 bases of the junction left unmatched. The CDR3 sequence is CASSYSRQGDYEQYF. The CDR3 nucleotides read TGTGCCAGCAGTTACTCGAGACAGGGAGACTACGAGCAGTACTTC.

CDR3 DNA sequence: TGTGCCTGGAGTGCTTCGTGGGGCAGGAGCTCTGGAAACACCATATATTTT. This gives the protein CAWSASWGRSSGNTIYF. V gene TRBV30 combines with J gene TRBJ1-3; weak D call: TRBD1 (5 bases). The CDR3 covers 17 residues. V was clipped by 1 base and J by 0 bases, with 16 bases between them. Germline assignment: CDR1 GTSNPN and CDR2 SVGIG (reference sequence).

This chain connects TRBV7-9 to TRBJ1-5; D is unresolved. This CDR3 contains 14 residues. Deletions cut 5 bases from V and 3 bases from J, with 11 bases between. CDR1 SEHNR and CDR2 FQNEAQ come from the germline V gene (reference sequence). The CDR3 is CASSREGDNQPQHF. The CDR3 coding sequence is TGTGCCAGCAGCCGGGAGGGAGACAATCAGCCCCAGCATTTT.

This sequence joins TRBV30 and TRBJ1-1; TRBD1 is a possible D gene (5 bases). V was shortened by 1 base and J by 2 bases, with 11 bases between the two germline ends. This CDR3 is built from 14 residues. CDR1 GTSNPN and CDR2 SVGIG come from the germline V gene (reference sequence). The CDR3 bases are TGTGCCTGGAGTGCGCTGACAGTTAACACTGAAGCTTTCTTT. Its translation: CAWSALTVNTEAFF.

This rearrangement joins TRBV5-6 to TRBJ2-7, with D possibly being TRBD1 (5 bases). Looked up from germline, CDR1 is SGHDT and CDR2 is YYEEEE. V was trimmed by 2 bases and J by 2 bases, leaving 26 bases between them. The CDR3 runs 19 residues. This CDR3 reads CASSLTPHRLQVHTYEQYF. The CDR3 DNA is TGTGCCAGCAGCTTAACGCCGCACCGGTTACAGGTACACACCTACGAGCAGTACTTC.

The V and J genes are TRBV7-3 and TRBJ2-3; TRBD2 might be the D (6 bases). The CDR3 extends over 13 amino acids. The germline gives CDR1 SGHTA, CDR2 FQGTGA. The V and J ends lost 2 bases and 6 bases respectively, with 9 bases between them. The CDR3 nucleotides read TGTGCCAGCAGCTTATCTCTAGCGGATACGCAGTATTTT. The encoded protein is CASSLSLADTQYF.

The chain has TRBV27 and TRBJ1-5, with D possibly matching TRBD1 (6 bases). The CDR3 is 16 amino acids. V was shortened by 2 bases and J by 0 bases, with 11 bases between the two germline ends. Germline V gene lookup returns CDR1 MNHEY and CDR2 SMNVEV (reference sequence). This CDR3 reads CASSLTGIPSNQPQHF. CDR3 nucleotides: TGTGCCAGCAGTTTAACAGGGATCCCTAGCAATCAGCCCCAGCATTTT.

The J gene is TRBJ1-5, the V gene TRBV19; D is unclear. CDR3 length: 14 amino acids. V shed 7 bases and J shed 0 bases, with 10 bases lying between them. Germline CDR1 and CDR2: LNHDA and SQIVND (reference sequence). The CDR3 here is CASTLVNSNQPQHF. Written as DNA, the CDR3 is TGTGCCAGTACGTTAGTGAATAGCAATCAGCCCCAGCATTTT.

V gene TRBV5-4 combines with J gene TRBJ2-7; 11 bases are shared with TRBD2. The V and J ends lost 4 bases and 2 bases, in that order; junction bases with no gene match: 8. Germline CDR1 and CDR2: SGHNT and YYREEE (reference sequence). This CDR3 contains 16 residues. The CDR3 coding sequence is TGTGCCAGCAGCCAAGGACTAGCGGGCAACGCCTACGAGCAGTACTTC. It codes for CASSQGLAGNAYEQYF. The whole variable domain, filled in from reference TRBV5-4 and TRBJ2-7, reads ETGVTQSPTHLIKTRGQQVTLRCSSQSGHNTVSWYQQALGQGPQFIFQYYREEENGRGNFPPRFSGLQFPNYSSELNVNALELDDSALYLCASSQGLAGNAYEQYFGPGTRLTVT.